The 5 T cell receptor beta chains listed next were all sequenced from one sample in a study of cytomegalovirus exposure and HLA in healthy donors. TCRdb keeps only in-frame clones here, not all; method: immunoSEQ multiplex PCR. The table has over 200,000 clones, around 80% seen once. The sample consisted of PBMCs. These receptors all come from a woman in her thirties in good health and CMV-seropositive.

This rearrangement joins TRBV7-2 to TRBJ2-7; the match to TRBD2 covers 7 bases. Germline CDR1 and CDR2: SGHTA and FQGNSA. The CDR3 runs 16 residues. The trim removed 5 bases at V and 2 bases at J, leaving 12 bases unmatched. The CDR3 nucleotides read TGTGCCAGCAGCCTCCTCGGCGGGAGCGGTCCCTACGAGCAGTACTTC. Translated: CASSLLGGSGPYEQYF.

CDR3 in amino acids: CASGTGSNEQFF. CDR3 DNA: TGTGCCAGCGGGACAGGGTCGAATGAGCAGTTCTTC. This rearrangement joins TRBV6-1 to TRBJ2-1; 9 bases are shared with TRBD1. The CDR3 consists of 12 residues. In germline, CDR1 is MNHNS, CDR2 SASEGT. The junction had 3 bases not matched to a gene; V was cut back by 8 bases and J by 7 bases.

This clone was recorded a few times. The gene calls are TRBV27 and TRBJ2-2, with no clear D. In germline, CDR1 is MNHEY, CDR2 SMNVEV (reference sequence). The length of the CDR3 is 13 residues. V lost 7 bases and J lost 2, with 8 bases in between. The CDR3 DNA reads as TGTGCCAGCACGGGCCTAAACACCGGGGAGCTGTTTTTT. This sequence encodes CASTGLNTGELFF.

V usage is TRBV19 and J usage is TRBJ1-5, with D maybe TRBD1 (5 bases). The germline gives CDR1 LNHDA, CDR2 SQIVND (reference sequence). The V and J ends lost 2 bases and 0 bases respectively, with 14 bases between them. The CDR3 runs 17 residues. The CDR3 protein is CASSISQGRVSNQPQHF. CDR3 bases: TGTGCCAGTAGTATAAGTCAGGGCAGGGTTAGCAATCAGCCCCAGCATTTT.

CDR3 in DNA: TGTGCCAGCAGCCCCGGGGGGCGGGAGAACACCGGGGAGCTGTTTTTT. Translating it yields CASSPGGRENTGELFF. V usage is TRBV7-2 and J usage is TRBJ2-2, with D perhaps matching TRBD2 (7 bases). The length of the CDR3 is 16 residues. The V gene's germline CDR1 is SGHTA and CDR2 FQGNSA. V lost 5 bases, J lost 1 base, and 14 bases lay in between.